This record concerns one T cell receptor (beta chain) sequence. Its specificity is unknown. V gave up 8 bases and J gave up 3 bases; unmatched junction bases: 10. Germline V gene data show CDR1 as ENHRY and CDR2 as SYGVKD. The CDR3 loop spans 15 amino acids. Template switching (which added a universal primer site) was used, and cDNA carried unique molecular identifiers. TCRdb recomputed calls from the 5' RACE reads with MiXCR, one row per CDR3 protein. The data show 500,000 or so distinct CDR3 sequences, with roughly an eighth seen just once and approximately 0.9% held by the top ten. The data were taken from a study of identical twins. Findings and limits, study-wide: Fewer insertions were carried by abundant cord blood beta clonotypes, but none was seen in memory repertoires. Beta out-of-frame sequences showed weaker excess sharing between twins. For monozygotic twins, models underestimated out-of-frame TCR alpha sharing.

These data were also reused for a study on yellow fever vaccine responses in identical twins.

The chain recombines TRBV10-3 with TRBJ2-7, with TRBD1 matching over 10 bases. The material sequenced was CD4+ T cells sorted from blood. The sequence came from a woman aged 18-29 years in good health. The DNA for the CDR3 is TGTGCCATCGGTAAAACCGGGACAGGGGACTACGAGCAGTACTTC. Translated, it gives CAIGKTGTGDYEQYF.